The source of this T cell receptor beta chain is a study of graft-versus-host responses after intestinal transplantation. Study-wide results and caveats: Declines in HvG clones occurring early post-transplant were associated with peak circulating GvH clone levels.

As for this clone: Its antigen is undetermined.

TCRdb's table, derived via immunoSEQ multiplex PCR, lists solely in-frame clones and lacks some. The table includes roughly 30,000 clones, about four fifths detected once. This sequence was found in a human donor who received an intestinal transplant. The input for sequencing was unstimulated CD8+ T cells sorted from spleen or lymph node cells, taken before intestinal transplant.

The CDR3 protein is CTSRGHRGEKLFF. The CDR3 DNA reads as TGCACCAGCAGAGGTCACAGAGGGGAAAAACTGTTTTTT. The chain combines TRBV1 with TRBJ1-4. TRBV1 is tagged as a pseudogene. The CDR3 has 13 residues.